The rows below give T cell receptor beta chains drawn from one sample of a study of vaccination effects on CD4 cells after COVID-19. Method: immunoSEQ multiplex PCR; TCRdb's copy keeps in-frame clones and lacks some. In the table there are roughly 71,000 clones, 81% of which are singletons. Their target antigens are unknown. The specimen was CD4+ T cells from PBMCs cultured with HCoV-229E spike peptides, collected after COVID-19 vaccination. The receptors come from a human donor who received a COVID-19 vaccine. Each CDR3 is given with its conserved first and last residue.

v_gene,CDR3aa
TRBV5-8,CASSSVGKLFF
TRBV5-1,CASSLVGGITDTQYF
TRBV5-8,CASSLGIPEGNTEAFF
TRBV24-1,CATSDSGLETQYF
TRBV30,CAWSRSFNTEAFF
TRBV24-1,CATSDSRSSGGGYNEQFF
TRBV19,CASIRGPSYNEQFF
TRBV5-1,CASSLIAGGTTGELFF
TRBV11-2,CASSRHQGLAFF
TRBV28,CASSFTGGGFYGYTF
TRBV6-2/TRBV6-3,CASSARGTGVPSSYNEQFF
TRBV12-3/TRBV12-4,CASSFSEQPQHF
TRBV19,CASQSDFSSYNEQFF
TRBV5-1,CASSFGQGAASSGANVLTF
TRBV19,CATQSLRVDTEAFF
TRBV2,CASRGGQGIAKNIQYF
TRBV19,CASSIASASGNTIYF
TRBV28,CASSLGQYGAFF
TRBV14,CASSTRARVEPLHF
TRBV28,CAFSDKNTGELFF
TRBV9,CASSVDGSSGELFF
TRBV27,CASSWRENTEAFF
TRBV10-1,CASSEVTADTQYF
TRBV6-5,CASSYGSANEKLFF
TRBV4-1,CASSRGQQEKLFF
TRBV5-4,CASSRGGNTIYF
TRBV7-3,CASSLRASGGTPGELFF
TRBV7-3,CASSLTSRLSGANVLTF
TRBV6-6,CASSYRGAEAFF
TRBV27,CASSFWAGKGGEKLFF
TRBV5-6,CASSLKGTMGVDGYTF
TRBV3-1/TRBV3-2,CASSQGRSANTGELFF
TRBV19,CASSSNRGGGQETQYF
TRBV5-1,CASSLAGGVTDTQYF
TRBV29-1,CSFRSGTSRSTDTQYF
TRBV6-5,CASSRGNTEAFF
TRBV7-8,CASSSGPARRQPQHF
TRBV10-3,CAISEGRYNEQFF
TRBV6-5,CASRQNTEAFF
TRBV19,CASTTQGSGANVLTF
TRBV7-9,CASSLGSAVPGNTIYF
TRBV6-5,CASSYSIRGTDTQYF
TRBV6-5,CASARAQMNTEAFF
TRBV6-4,CASSEFGGQNTGELFF
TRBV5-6,CASSFVDSSTDTQYF
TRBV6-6,CASRYGLAYNEQFF
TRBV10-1,CASSDSGSSPTGELFF
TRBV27,CASSWRGRGSDTQYF
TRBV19,CASSMRRNTEAFF
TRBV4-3,CASRRGTNEKLFF
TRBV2,CASSQGRGGTEAFF